One sample yielded the 23 T cell receptor beta chains listed below, sequenced in a study of cytomegalovirus exposure and HLA in healthy donors (dated by TCRdb to the late 2010s). The library was obtained by the immunoSEQ multiplex PCR assay. For the multiplex PCR, a mixture combining 60 forward primers for TCR Vbeta segments and 13 reverse primers for TCR Jbeta segments was used. TCRdb stores this immuneACCESS table with in-frame sequences only. Part of the clones is absent; in the studies checked, under half of the shortfall reflects unresolved V genes, and no reason is known for the rest. Here the sample has 150,000 to 250,000 clones; 70% to 80% occur a single time. Of the sample, 1.9% falls within the top ten clones. Sequencing used PBMCs. These receptors came from a man aged 25-45 years in good health and CMV-seronegative.

This chain uses TRBV2 with TRBJ2-4; TRBD1 is a possible D gene (6 bases). The germline CDR1 and CDR2 sequences are SNHLY and FYNNEI. The germline V and J ends were trimmed by 10 bases and 1 base, with 17 bases remaining between them. The CDR3 is 15 residues long. CDR3 bases: TGTGCCATGATGGCAGGGGAAGGGGCCAAAAACATTCAGTACTTC. Its translation is CAMMAGEGAKNIQYF.

This chain joins TRBV25-1 and TRBJ2-2; 13 nucleotides line up with TRBD2. This CDR3 has 17 residues. Germline CDR1 is MGHDK and CDR2 is SYGVNS. The J segment lost 6 bases and the V segment lost 1 base, leaving 5 bases of the junction unmatched. In nucleotides, the CDR3 is TGTGCCAGCAGTGAATTAGCTGGACTAGCGGGAGCCGGGGAGCTGTTTTTT. Amino acids: CASSELAGLAGAGELFF.

The chain uses TRBV5-1 and TRBJ2-1; a possible D gene is TRBD1 (6 bases). Germline V gene lookup returns CDR1 SGHRS and CDR2 YFSETQ. This CDR3 spans 17 amino acids. V lost 3 bases to trimming and J lost 0 bases, with 16 bases between them. The CDR3 DNA reads TGCGCCAGCAGCTGGACCGGGACACCGAGCTCCTACAATGAGCAGTTCTTC. Translation gives CASSWTGTPSSYNEQFF.

The chain combines TRBV12-5 with TRBJ2-5; TRBD1 agrees at 9 bases. With 5 bases clipped from V and 4 bases from J, the junction kept 8 bases outside the gene matches. There are 15 residues in the CDR3. Germline loops: CDR1 LGHNT, CDR2 FRNRAP. CDR3: CASGKGTGIRETQYF. CDR3 in DNA: TGTGCTAGTGGTAAAGGGACAGGGATCAGAGAGACCCAGTACTTC.

J is TRBJ2-5 and V is TRBV7-6, with TRBD2 matching over 9 bases. This CDR3 is 16 amino acids long. The ends lost 1 base at V and 0 bases at J; junction bases unmatched: 3. CDR1 SGHVS and CDR2 FNYEAQ come from the germline V gene. CDR3: CASSLVAGVNQETQYF. Written as DNA, the CDR3 is TGTGCCAGCAGCTTAGTAGCGGGAGTAAACCAAGAGACCCAGTACTTC.

With regard to this clone: In the same sample, other DNA sequences code for this CDR3. The chain couples TRBV28 to TRBJ2-2; 9 bases are a match to TRBD2. Germline CDR1 reads MDHEN; CDR2 reads SYDVKM. Trimming cost V 11 bases and J 5 bases; bases outside gene matches: 12. The CDR3 sequence is 15 residues long. CDR3 loop: CASSIAGVGTGELFF. The CDR3 region has the DNA TGTGCCTCAAGCATAGCGGGAGTCGGTACCGGGGAGCTGTTTTTT.

The genes are TRBV6-1 and TRBJ2-5, with D possibly matching TRBD2 (6 bases). The closer fit of TRBJ2-7 to the DNA end suggests the J call may be wrong. This CDR3 has 16 amino acids. The germline gives CDR1 MNHNS, CDR2 SASEGT. This CDR3 is CASSDGPGTFSYEQYF. The DNA of the CDR3 is TGTGCCAGCAGTGATGGACCCGGGACTTTCAGCTACGAGCAGTACTTC.

V gene TRBV13 combines with J gene TRBJ2-7; TRBD1 aligns across 7 bases. This CDR3 has 15 amino acids. V trimming: 5 bases; J trimming: 7 bases; junction bases outside the gene matches: 14. Germline V gene lookup returns CDR1 PRHDT and CDR2 FYEKMQ (reference sequence). The DNA for the CDR3 is TGTGCCAGCAGCCACAGGGGCCGGACCCCGGGGGAGCAGTACTTC. It is translated as CASSHRGRTPGEQYF.

This clone showed up just a few times. The chain has TRBV9 and TRBJ2-1; 9 bases match TRBD2. Germline V gene lookup returns CDR1 SGDLS and CDR2 YYNGEE. This CDR3 contains 16 residues. The V gene end was trimmed by 2 bases and the J gene end by 0 bases; junction bases not matched to a gene: 3. The CDR3 DNA follows: TGTGCCAGCAGCGTCCGTAGCGGGAGCTCCTACAATGAGCAGTTCTTC. It encodes CASSVRSGSSYNEQFF. The full variable domain, its missing parts supplied by reference TRBV9 and TRBJ2-1, is DSGVTQTPKHLITATGQRVTLRCSPRSGDLSVYWYQQSLDQGLQFLIQYYNGEERAKGNILERFSAQQFPDLHSELNLSSLELGDSALYFCASSVRSGSSYNEQFFGPGTRLTVL.

The rearrangement uses TRBV27 and TRBJ2-7, with 7 bases aligning to TRBD1. V gave up 10 bases and J gave up 0 bases; unmatched junction bases: 6. The CDR3 extends over 13 amino acids. Germline CDR1 and CDR2: MNHEY and SMNVEV (reference sequence). The CDR3 reads CATAGTDSYEQYF. DNA for the CDR3: TGTGCCACCGCCGGGACAGACTCCTACGAGCAGTACTTC.

CDR3 residues: CASSLKVAGFTDTQYF. CDR3 DNA: TGTGCCAGCAGTTTAAAGGTAGCGGGATTCACAGATACGCAGTATTTT. V and J are TRBV28 and TRBJ2-3; 8 positions agree with TRBD2. V shed 2 bases and J 2 bases; nucleotides not matched to a gene: 6. From germline, CDR1 is MDHEN and CDR2 SYDVKM. The length of the CDR3 is 16 residues. The variable domain in full, with the rest retrieved from reference TRBV28 and TRBJ2-3, is DVKVTQSSRYLVKRTGEKVFLECVQDMDHENMFWYRQDPGLGLRLIYFSYDVKMKEKGDIPEGYSVSREKKERFSLILESASTNQTSMYLCASSLKVAGFTDTQYFGPGTRLTVL.

This clone was observed a single time. The chain employs TRBV6-6 and TRBJ1-4, with D unresolved. Germline V gene data show CDR1 as MNHNY and CDR2 as SVGAGI (reference sequence). The V end was cut by 0 bases, the J end by 12 bases, with 17 bases between. The CDR3 is 15 residues long. CDR3 in amino acids: CASSYSRIPIGQLFF. CDR3 sequence (DNA): TGTGCCAGCAGTTACTCGAGAATACCGATTGGTCAACTGTTTTTT.

The V call is TRBV4-2, the J call TRBJ2-3; 8 bases map to TRBD2. CDR1 and CDR2 (germline): LGHNA, YNFKEQ. This CDR3 has 21 amino acids. Trimming at V came to 2 bases and at J to 0 bases, leaving 19 bases not matched to a gene. The CDR3 loop reads CASSQSFLGLAGKSSTDTQYF. In DNA, the CDR3 is TGTGCCAGCAGCCAATCTTTTCTGGGTCTAGCGGGCAAATCTAGCACAGATACGCAGTATTTT.

This chain links TRBV15 with TRBJ2-7, with D possibly TRBD2 on 5 matching bases. The CDR3 consists of 14 residues. The germline gives CDR1 LNHNV, CDR2 YYDKDF (reference sequence). Trimming removed 0 bases from V and 0 bases from J, with 6 bases in between. CDR3 in amino acids: CATSRDAGSYEQYF. The CDR3 DNA reads TGTGCCACCAGCAGAGATGCGGGCTCCTACGAGCAGTACTTC.

The V gene is TRBV5-6, the J gene TRBJ1-2, with D perhaps matching TRBD1 (6 bases). This CDR3 has 15 amino acids. Germline loops: CDR1 SGHDT, CDR2 YYEEEE. V was pared by 1 base and J by 3 bases, with 13 bases between. The DNA of the CDR3 is TGTGCCAGCAGCTTGACCCAGGGGATTGACTATGGCTACACCTTC. Translated, it gives CASSLTQGIDYGYTF.

The J gene is TRBJ2-7, the V gene TRBV29-1; tentative D call: TRBD1 (5 bases). The CDR3 is made up of 12 amino acids. V was cut by 5 bases and J by 12 bases, with 20 bases left in between. Germline V lookup: CDR1 SQVTM, CDR2 ANQGSEA. The CDR3 DNA follows: TGCAGCGTTACGGATCCGGACACCCTCAGGTACTTC. Amino acid sequence: CSVTDPDTLRYF.

This clone appeared a few times. The chain recombines TRBV7-6 with TRBJ2-7; the match to TRBD2 covers 10 bases. The V segment lost 2 bases and the J segment 6 bases; nucleotides outside the gene matches: 19. CDR3 length: 19 amino acids. Germline CDR1 reads SGHVS; CDR2 reads FNYEAQ. The CDR3, as DNA: TGTGCCAGCAGCTTACGGGGAGGGACTAGCGCCCATGCCCCTAGCGAGCAGTACTTC. Protein sequence: CASSLRGGTSAHAPSEQYF.

In the case of this clone: The junction does not match germline at one end; this may be a read error. The chain combines TRBV7-7 with TRBJ2-5; D remains unclear. This CDR3 has 14 residues. CDR1 and CDR2 (germline): SSHAT, FNYEAQ (reference sequence). CDR3 region: CASSLGSLFGTQYF. Here the CDR3 DNA reads TGTGCTAGCAGCTTAGGGTCTTTGTTCGGGACCCAGTACTTC.

This chain joins TRBV28 and TRBJ1-1; TRBD1 agrees at 7 bases. CDR3 length equals 14 residues. The ends lost 8 bases at V and 2 bases at J; junction bases unmatched: 8. Per germline, CDR1 MDHEN and CDR2 SYDVKM. The CDR3 loop is CASLEGAGNTEAFF. CDR3 sequence (DNA): TGTGCCAGCCTTGAGGGGGCTGGAAACACTGAAGCTTTCTTT.

V and J are TRBV2 and TRBJ2-7; maybe TRBD1 (6 bases). V lost 7 bases to trimming and J lost 0 bases, with 13 bases between them. The CDR3 is 14 amino acids. Germline CDR1 SNHLY, CDR2 FYNNEI. CDR3 DNA: TGTGCCAGCACCGGACAGTGGAGCTCCTACGAGCAGTACTTC. Residues: CASTGQWSSYEQYF.

This chain joins TRBV6-1 and TRBJ2-3, with D perhaps TRBD1 (5 bases). Looked up from germline, CDR1 is MNHNS and CDR2 is SASEGT. The CDR3 length is 17 residues. V lost 4 bases and J lost 0, with 17 bases in between. The CDR3 region has the DNA TGTGCCAGCAGTGCTCGCCTGACAGAGTTTAGCACAGATACGCAGTATTTT. Protein: CASSARLTEFSTDTQYF.

A single count supports this clone. This chain joins TRBV10-2 and TRBJ2-7, with 9 positions matching TRBD1. The germline gives CDR1 WSHSY, CDR2 SAAADI. CDR3 size: 14 residues. V lost 6 bases to trimming and J lost 2 bases; unmatched junction nucleotides: 5. The CDR3 protein is CASREGQGAYEQYF. The DNA of the CDR3 is TGCGCCAGCAGGGAGGGACAGGGAGCCTACGAGCAGTACTTC.

This chain uses TRBV6-1 with TRBJ1-5; a possible D gene is TRBD1 (5 bases). Trimming took off 0 bases at V and 4 bases at J, with 13 bases between the two ends. The CDR3 spans 16 residues. Germline loops: CDR1 MNHNS, CDR2 SASEGT. In DNA form, the CDR3 reads TGTGCCAGCAGTGAAGCTCAGCAGGGAAGGAATCAGCCCCAGCATTTT. Translation gives CASSEAQQGRNQPQHF.